This T cell receptor beta chain was identified in a study of T cell changes during pregnancy in multiple sclerosis. The assay was immunoSEQ multiplex PCR, and TCRdb's table has in-frame clones only and misses some. The sample shows 95,000 to 100,000 clones, around 90% of them seen only once. This CDR3 is built from 16 residues. The V end was cut by 4 bases, the J end by 4 bases, with 20 bases between. The germline V gene encodes CDR1 SGHDN and CDR2 FVKESK. This sequence originates from a female donor with multiple sclerosis, enrolled in a pregnancy study. J is TRBJ2-7 and V is TRBV14; possibly TRBD2 for D (5 bases). Specimen: peripheral blood, collected in the second trimester of pregnancy. Here the CDR3 DNA reads TGTGCCAGCAGCCCAGACATCCTGAGCGGAAGTTACGAGCAGTACTTC. It specifies CASSPDILSGSYEQYF.